This T cell receptor (beta chain) was sequenced in a study of T cell changes during pregnancy in multiple sclerosis. Some clones are missing from TCRdb's copy, which holds only in-frame ones; the method was immunoSEQ multiplex PCR. The repertoire holds approximately 50,000 clones, with approximately 93% as singletons. The CDR3 has 18 amino acids. Germline V lookup: CDR1 SGHAT, CDR2 FQNNGV. Trimming cost V 4 bases and J 2 bases; bases outside gene matches: 10. This clone was seen a single time. This TCR derives from a female donor with multiple sclerosis, enrolled in a pregnancy study. Sequenced material: CD4+ T cells from peripheral blood mononuclear cells, taken in the third trimester of pregnancy. The V call is TRBV11-2, the J call TRBJ2-7; 14 nucleotides align to TRBD2. CDR3 region: CASSSQRTSGRSPYEQYF. The CDR3 DNA reads TGTGCCAGCAGCTCCCAACGGACTAGCGGGAGGAGCCCCTACGAGCAGTACTTC.